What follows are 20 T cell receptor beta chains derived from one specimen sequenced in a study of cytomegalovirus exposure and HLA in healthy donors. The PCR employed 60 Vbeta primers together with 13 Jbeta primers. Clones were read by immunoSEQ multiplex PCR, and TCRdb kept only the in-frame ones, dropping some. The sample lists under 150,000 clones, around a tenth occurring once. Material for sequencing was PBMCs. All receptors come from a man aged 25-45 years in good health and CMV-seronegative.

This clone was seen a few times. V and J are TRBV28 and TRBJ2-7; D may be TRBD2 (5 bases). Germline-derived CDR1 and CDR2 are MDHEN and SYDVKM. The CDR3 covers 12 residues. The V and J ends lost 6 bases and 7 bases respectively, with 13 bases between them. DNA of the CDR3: TGTGCCAGCAGGTACGGCAGGAGGGAGCAGTACTTC. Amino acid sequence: CASRYGRREQYF. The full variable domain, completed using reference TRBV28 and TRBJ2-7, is DVKVTQSSRYLVKRTGEKVFLECVQDMDHENMFWYRQDPGLGLRLIYFSYDVKMKEKGDIPEGYSVSREKKERFSLILESASTNQTSMYLCASRYGRREQYFGPGTRLTVT.

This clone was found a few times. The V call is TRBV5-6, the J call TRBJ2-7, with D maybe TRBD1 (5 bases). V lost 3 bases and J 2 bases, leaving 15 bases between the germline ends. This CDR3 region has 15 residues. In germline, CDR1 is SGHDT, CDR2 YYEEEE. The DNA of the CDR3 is TGTGCCAGCAGCTGGGGCCGGGCAGGGACCTACGAGCAGTACTTC. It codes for CASSWGRAGTYEQYF.

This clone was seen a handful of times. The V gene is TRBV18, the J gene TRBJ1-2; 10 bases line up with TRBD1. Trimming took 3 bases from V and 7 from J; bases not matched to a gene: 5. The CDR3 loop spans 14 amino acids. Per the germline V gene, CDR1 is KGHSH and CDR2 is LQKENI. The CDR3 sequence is CASSPAGQGTGYTF. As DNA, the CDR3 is TGTGCCAGCTCACCCGCGGGACAGGGGACTGGCTACACCTTC.

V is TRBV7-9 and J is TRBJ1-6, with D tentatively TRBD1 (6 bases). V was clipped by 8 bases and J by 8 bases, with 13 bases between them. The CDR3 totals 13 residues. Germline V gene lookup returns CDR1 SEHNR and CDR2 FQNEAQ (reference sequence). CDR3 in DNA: TGTGCCAGCGAATTAGGGGGGGATTCACCCCTCCACTTT. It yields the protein CASELGGDSPLHF.

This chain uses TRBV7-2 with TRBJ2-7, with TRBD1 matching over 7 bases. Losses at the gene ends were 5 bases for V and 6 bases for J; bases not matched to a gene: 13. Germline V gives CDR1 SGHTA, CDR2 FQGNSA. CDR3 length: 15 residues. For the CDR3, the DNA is TGTGCCAGCAGCCTAAGACAGGGCTCTTCTCGCGAGCAGTACTTC. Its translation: CASSLRQGSSREQYF. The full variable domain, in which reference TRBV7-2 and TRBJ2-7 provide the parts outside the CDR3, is GAGVSQSPSNKVTEKGKDVELRCDPISGHTALYWYRQSLGQGLEFLIYFQGNSAPDKSGLPSDRFSAERTGGSVSTLTIQRTQQEDSAVYLCASSLRQGSSREQYFGPGTRLTVT.

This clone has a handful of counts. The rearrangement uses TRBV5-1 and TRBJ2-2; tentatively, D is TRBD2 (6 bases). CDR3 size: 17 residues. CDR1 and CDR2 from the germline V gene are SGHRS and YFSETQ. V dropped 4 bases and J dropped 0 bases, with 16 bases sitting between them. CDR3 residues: CASSLSTGSTNTGELFF. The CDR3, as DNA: TGCGCCAGCAGCCTATCCACCGGGAGCACGAACACCGGGGAGCTGTTTTTT. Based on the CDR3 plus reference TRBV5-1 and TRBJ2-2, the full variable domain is KAGVTQTPRYLIKTRGQQVTLSCSPISGHRSVSWYQQTPGQGLQFLFEYFSETQRNKGNFPGRFSGRQFSNSRSEMNVSTLELGDSALYLCASSLSTGSTNTGELFFGEGSRLTVL.

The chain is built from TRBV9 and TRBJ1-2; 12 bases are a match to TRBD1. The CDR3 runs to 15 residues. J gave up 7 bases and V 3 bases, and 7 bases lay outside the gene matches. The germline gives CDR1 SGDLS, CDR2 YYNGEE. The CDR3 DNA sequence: TGTGCCAGCAGCGATGGGGGACAGGGGGCCGGTGGCTACACCTTC. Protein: CASSDGGQGAGGYTF. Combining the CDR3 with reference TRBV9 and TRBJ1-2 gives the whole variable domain DSGVTQTPKHLITATGQRVTLRCSPRSGDLSVYWYQQSLDQGLQFLIQYYNGEERAKGNILERFSAQQFPDLHSELNLSSLELGDSALYFCASSDGGQGAGGYTFGSGTRLTVV.

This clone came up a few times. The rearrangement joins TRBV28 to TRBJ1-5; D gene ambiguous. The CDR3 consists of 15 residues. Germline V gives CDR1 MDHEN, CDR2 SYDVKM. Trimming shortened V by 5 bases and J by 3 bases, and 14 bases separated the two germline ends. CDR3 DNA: TGTGCCAGCAGTACCTTGCCCGGAGCCAATCAGCCCCAGCATTTT. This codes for CASSTLPGANQPQHF.

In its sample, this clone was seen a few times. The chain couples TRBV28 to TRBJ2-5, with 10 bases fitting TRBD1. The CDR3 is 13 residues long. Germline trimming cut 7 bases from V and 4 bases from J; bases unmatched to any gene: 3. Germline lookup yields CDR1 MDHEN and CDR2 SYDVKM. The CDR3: CASNGQGGETQYF. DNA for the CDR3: TGTGCCAGCAACGGACAGGGGGGAGAGACCCAGTACTTC.

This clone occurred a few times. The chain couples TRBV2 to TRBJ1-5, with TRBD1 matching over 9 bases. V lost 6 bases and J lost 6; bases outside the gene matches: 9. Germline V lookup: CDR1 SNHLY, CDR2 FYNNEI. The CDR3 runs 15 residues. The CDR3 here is CASSGDRAAGQPQHF. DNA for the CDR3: TGTGCCAGCAGCGGGGACAGGGCGGCCGGTCAGCCCCAGCATTTT.

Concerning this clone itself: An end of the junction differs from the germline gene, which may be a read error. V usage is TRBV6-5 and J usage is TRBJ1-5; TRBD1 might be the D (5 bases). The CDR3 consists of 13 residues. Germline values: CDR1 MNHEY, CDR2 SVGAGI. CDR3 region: CASFGQGGQPQNF. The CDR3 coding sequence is TGTGCCAGCTTCGGCCAGGGTGGTCAGCCCCAGAATTTT.

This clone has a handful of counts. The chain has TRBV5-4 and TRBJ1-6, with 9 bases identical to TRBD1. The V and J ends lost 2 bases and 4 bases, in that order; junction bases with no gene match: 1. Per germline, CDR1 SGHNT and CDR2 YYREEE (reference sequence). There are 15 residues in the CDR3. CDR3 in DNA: TGTGCCAGCAGCTTAGGACAGGGGTATAATTCACCCCTCCACTTT. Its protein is CASSLGQGYNSPLHF.

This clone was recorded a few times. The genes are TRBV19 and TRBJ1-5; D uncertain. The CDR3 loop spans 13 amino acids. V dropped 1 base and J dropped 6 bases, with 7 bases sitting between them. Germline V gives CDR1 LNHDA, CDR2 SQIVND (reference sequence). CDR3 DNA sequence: TGTGCCAGTAGTATAGTGGCAGGTCAGCCCCAGCATTTT. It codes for CASSIVAGQPQHF.

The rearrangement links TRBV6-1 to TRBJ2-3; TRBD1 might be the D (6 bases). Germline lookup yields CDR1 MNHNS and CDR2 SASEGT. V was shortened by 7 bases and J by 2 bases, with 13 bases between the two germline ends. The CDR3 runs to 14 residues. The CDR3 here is CASIRGQITDTQYF. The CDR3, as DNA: TGTGCCAGCATCAGGGGTCAAATCACAGATACGCAGTATTTT.

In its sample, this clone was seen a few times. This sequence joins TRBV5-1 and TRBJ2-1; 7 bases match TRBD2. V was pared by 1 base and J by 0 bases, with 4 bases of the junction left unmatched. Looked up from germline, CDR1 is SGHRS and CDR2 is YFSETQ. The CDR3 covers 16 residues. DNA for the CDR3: TGCGCCAGCAGCTTGAGAGCGGGATCCTCCTACAATGAGCAGTTCTTC. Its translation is CASSLRAGSSYNEQFF.

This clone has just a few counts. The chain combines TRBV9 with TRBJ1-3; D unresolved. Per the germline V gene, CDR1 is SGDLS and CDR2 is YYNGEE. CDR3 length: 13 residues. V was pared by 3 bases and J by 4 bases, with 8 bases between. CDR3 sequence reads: CASSGGSGNTIYF. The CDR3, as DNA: TGTGCCAGCAGCGGAGGGTCCGGAAACACCATATATTTT.

The CDR3 DNA follows: TGTGCCAGAAGCGTGGGACAGGGTGAGACCCAGTACTTC. This sequence encodes CARSVGQGETQYF. V gene TRBV28 combines with J gene TRBJ2-5, with 9 nucleotides matching TRBD1. This CDR3 is 13 amino acids long. J lost 5 bases, V lost 9 bases, and 7 bases had no gene match. CDR1 is MDHEN, CDR2 SYDVKM, per germline.

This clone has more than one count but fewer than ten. The CDR3 spells CASSVSDRAYNEQFF. The CDR3 nucleotides read TGTGCCAGCAGCGTATCGGACAGAGCTTACAATGAGCAGTTCTTC. The V and J genes are TRBV9 and TRBJ2-1, with D maybe TRBD1 (6 bases). Germline V lookup: CDR1 SGDLS, CDR2 YYNGEE. The CDR3 loop spans 15 amino acids. The V end was cut by 1 base, the J end by 4 bases, with 12 bases between. The whole variable domain, filled in from reference TRBV9 and TRBJ2-1, reads DSGVTQTPKHLITATGQRVTLRCSPRSGDLSVYWYQQSLDQGLQFLIQYYNGEERAKGNILERFSAQQFPDLHSELNLSSLELGDSALYFCASSVSDRAYNEQFFGPGTRLTVL.

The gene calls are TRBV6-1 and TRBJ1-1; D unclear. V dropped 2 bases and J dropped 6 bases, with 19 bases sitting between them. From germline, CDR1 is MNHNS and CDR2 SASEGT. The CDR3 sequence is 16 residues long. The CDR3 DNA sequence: TGTGCCAGCAGTGAATCCCCACTCTCTCTCTCCGCTGAAGCTTTCTTT. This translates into CASSESPLSLSAEAFF.

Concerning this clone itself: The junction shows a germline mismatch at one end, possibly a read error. CDR3 amino acids: CASSVAGTGLAEAFF. The CDR3, as DNA: TGTGCCAGCAGCGTAGCCGGGACAGGGTTGGCTGAAGCTTTCTTT. V is TRBV7-6 and J is TRBJ1-1; 9 positions agree with TRBD1. Germline lookup yields CDR1 SGHVS and CDR2 FNYEAQ. The CDR3 extends over 15 amino acids.